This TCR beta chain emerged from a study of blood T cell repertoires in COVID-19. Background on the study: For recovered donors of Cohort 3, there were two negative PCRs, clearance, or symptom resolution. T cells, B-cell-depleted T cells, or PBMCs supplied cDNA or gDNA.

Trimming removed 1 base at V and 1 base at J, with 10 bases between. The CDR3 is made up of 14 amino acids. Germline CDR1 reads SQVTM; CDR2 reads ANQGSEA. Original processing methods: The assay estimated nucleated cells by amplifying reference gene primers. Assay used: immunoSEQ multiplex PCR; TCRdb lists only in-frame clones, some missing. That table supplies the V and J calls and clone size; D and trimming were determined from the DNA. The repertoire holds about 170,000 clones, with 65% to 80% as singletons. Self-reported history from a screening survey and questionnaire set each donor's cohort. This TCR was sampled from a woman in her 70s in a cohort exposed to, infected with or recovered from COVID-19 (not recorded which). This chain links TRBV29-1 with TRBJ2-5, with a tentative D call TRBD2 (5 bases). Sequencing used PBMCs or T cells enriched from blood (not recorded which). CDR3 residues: CSVEGRNSQETQYF. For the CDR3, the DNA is TGCAGCGTTGAAGGGAGGAACAGCCAAGAGACCCAGTACTTC.